This T cell receptor (beta chain) was captured by sequencing in a study of cytomegalovirus exposure and HLA in healthy donors. Germline V gene lookup returns CDR1 MNHNS and CDR2 SASEGT. The CDR3 covers 15 residues. Trimming took 8 bases from V and 10 from J, leaving 24 bases between them. This clone was seen only once. A multiplex PCR was run with 60 Vbeta primers and 13 Jbeta primers. Sequencing was performed with immunoSEQ multiplex PCR; in TCRdb, only in-frame clones are kept and a portion is missing. The sample includes more than 85,000 clones, under 80% of them seen just once. V and J are TRBV6-1 and TRBJ2-1; D is perhaps TRBD1 (6 bases). This sequence originates from a woman aged 30 to 39 in good health and CMV-seronegative. Sequenced sample: PBMCs. CDR3 residues: CASGRDTSSYIEQFF. Here the CDR3 DNA reads TGTGCCAGCGGCAGGGACACTTCGTCGTACATAGAGCAGTTCTTC.